Presented here are 20 T cell receptor beta chains from one specimen sequenced in a study of shared clonotypes between healthy human individuals. Assay: immunoSEQ multiplex PCR; the TCRdb copy retains only in-frame clones and omits some. The table includes millions of clones, around 93% detected once. The naive CD8 population came from CD45RO-negative cells selected for CCR7, without terminally differentiated effector memory CD45RA+ cells. The sample taken for sequencing was naive CD8+ T cells from PBMCs. Receptors originate from a man aged 18 to 35 in good health. Some clones in this sample may be carry-over from other donors' samples.

The CDR3 DNA reads TGTGCCAGCGACACTAACTATGGCTACACCTTC. Translation gives CASDTNYGYTF. The chain joins TRBV6-6 to TRBJ1-2; D is undetermined. The CDR3 covers 11 residues. Germline V lookup: CDR1 MNHNY, CDR2 SVGAGI (reference sequence). Trimming pared 8 bases from V and 0 bases from J, leaving 4 bases between.

V is TRBV10-1 and J is TRBJ2-7, with D unresolved. The CDR3 covers 14 residues. Trimming removed 1 base at V and 0 bases at J, with 7 bases between. CDR1 and CDR2 (germline): WNHNN, SYGVQD (reference sequence). The CDR3 reads CASSELESSYEQYF. The CDR3 DNA sequence: TGCGCCAGCAGTGAGTTGGAGAGCTCCTACGAGCAGTACTTC.

This clone appeared a single time. The chain combines TRBV9 with TRBJ2-1; TRBD2 agrees at 12 bases. V shed 4 bases and J 5 bases; nucleotides not matched to a gene: 4. Germline CDR1 reads SGDLS; CDR2 reads YYNGEE. The CDR3 totals 15 residues. DNA for the CDR3: TGTGCCAGCAGCACCCGGACTAGCGGGGACAATGAGCAGTTCTTC. This sequence encodes CASSTRTSGDNEQFF.

V gene TRBV10-3 combines with J gene TRBJ1-1; D gene unclear. The CDR3 sequence is 17 residues long. Deletions cut 0 bases from V and 0 bases from J, with 14 bases between. Germline assignment: CDR1 ENHRY and CDR2 SYGVKD. The CDR3: CAISESVDGAVNTEAFF. The CDR3 nucleotides are TGTGCCATCAGTGAGTCTGTTGATGGAGCCGTGAACACTGAAGCTTTCTTT.

This chain uses TRBV19 with TRBJ2-1, with D possibly matching TRBD2 (5 bases). Trimming shortened V by 7 bases and J by 8 bases, and 15 bases separated the two germline ends. This CDR3 has 13 amino acids. In germline, CDR1 is LNHDA, CDR2 SQIVND (reference sequence). CDR3 amino acids: CASTSQGRDEQFF. The CDR3 nucleotides read TGTGCCAGTACTTCCCAAGGGCGGGATGAGCAGTTCTTC.

In its sample, this clone was seen a few times. The rearrangement uses TRBV28 and TRBJ1-3; a possible D gene is TRBD1 (5 bases). CDR1 and CDR2 (germline): MDHEN, SYDVKM. Trimming cost V 6 bases and J 0 bases, with 12 bases left between them. The CDR3 loop spans 15 amino acids. The CDR3 bases are TGTGCCAGCAGCCTCAGGGTCAGCTCTGGAAACACCATATATTTT. Translation gives CASSLRVSSGNTIYF.

This sequence joins TRBV5-4 and TRBJ1-1; D may be TRBD1 (5 bases). Looked up from germline, CDR1 is SGHNT and CDR2 is YYREEE (reference sequence). The CDR3 is 14 residues long. V was cut by 2 bases and J by 4 bases, with 12 bases left in between. For the CDR3, the DNA is TGTGCCAGCAGCTTAGCGCAGGGTTTCACTGAAGCTTTCTTT. Encoded protein: CASSLAQGFTEAFF.

This chain uses TRBV5-4 with TRBJ2-7; 7 nucleotides agree with TRBD2. The CDR3 contains 16 residues. Germline V CDR1 and CDR2: SGHNT, YYREEE (reference sequence). V shed 0 bases, J shed 0 bases, and the junction held 6 bases outside the gene matches. The CDR3: CASSLALGLGSYEQYF. CDR3 coding DNA: TGTGCCAGCAGCTTGGCCCTAGGACTAGGCTCCTACGAGCAGTACTTC.

V usage is TRBV6-1 and J usage is TRBJ2-1; 11 bases agree with TRBD2. The germline CDR1 and CDR2 sequences are MNHNS and SASEGT. CDR3 length: 16 residues. Losses at the gene ends were 3 bases for V and 8 bases for J; bases not matched to a gene: 9. CDR3 bases: TGTGCCAGCAGTGACCAGGGACTAGCGGTTAGGGATGAGCAGTTCTTC. Its translation: CASSDQGLAVRDEQFF.

This chain connects TRBV5-1 to TRBJ2-1; D perhaps matches TRBD2 (6 bases). Germline loops: CDR1 SGHRS, CDR2 YFSETQ. V was shortened by 6 bases and J by 10 bases, with 11 bases between the two germline ends. The CDR3 is 11 amino acids. DNA of the CDR3: TGCGCCAGCACCGGGGGACGGGAGCAGTTCTTC. As protein: CASTGGREQFF.

This clone was seen just once. The chain recombines TRBV7-7 with TRBJ2-3; no firm D call. V was clipped by 1 base and J by 6 bases, with 23 bases between them. The germline V gene encodes CDR1 SSHAT and CDR2 FNYEAQ (reference sequence). The CDR3 totals 18 residues. In nucleotides, the CDR3 is TGTGCCAGCAGCTTAGGTTTCTCCCCCCCCCTCCCGTTCGATACGCAGTATTTT. Its protein product is CASSLGFSPPLPFDTQYF.

This clone was detected only once. This chain joins TRBV28 and TRBJ1-2; TRBD1 might be the D (6 bases). The CDR3 extends over 14 amino acids. V lost 3 bases and J lost 4, with 12 bases in between. Germline V gene data show CDR1 as MDHEN and CDR2 as SYDVKM. The CDR3, as DNA: TGTGCCAGCAGTTTGAGGGGGGGACTCTATGGCTACACCTTC. Translation: CASSLRGGLYGYTF.

This clone was seen once. This chain joins TRBV6-1 and TRBJ1-5, with D perhaps matching TRBD1 (6 bases). This CDR3 spans 17 amino acids. Trimming stripped 0 bases from V and 5 bases from J, with 17 bases between. Per the germline V gene, CDR1 is MNHNS and CDR2 is SASEGT. The CDR3, as DNA: TGTGCCAGCAGTGAAGCTCAGGACAGAAAGCCTCATCAGCCCCAGCATTTT. It yields the protein CASSEAQDRKPHQPQHF.

Details on this clone: Other DNA sequences of this sample code for an identical CDR3. V usage is TRBV6-5 and J usage is TRBJ2-7; TRBD1 is a possible D gene (6 bases). Per the germline V gene, CDR1 is MNHEY and CDR2 is SVGAGI. The CDR3 runs 12 residues. The ends were cut back, 5 bases at V and 3 bases at J, with 8 bases in the middle. The CDR3 region is CASSQDSYEQYF. CDR3 nucleotide sequence: TGTGCCAGCAGTCAGGACAGCTACGAGCAGTACTTC.

V usage is TRBV4-3 and J usage is TRBJ2-7, with TRBD2 matching over 8 bases. V trimming: 3 bases; J trimming: 3 bases; junction bases outside the gene matches: 13. The CDR3 contains 17 residues. Germline V gene sequence: CDR1 LGHNA, CDR2 YSLEER. The CDR3 sequence: CASSHDLGAGGGYEQYF. CDR3 coding DNA: TGCGCCAGCAGCCACGACTTAGGTGCGGGAGGTGGCTACGAGCAGTACTTC.

This rearrangement joins TRBV30 to TRBJ2-7; D possibly corresponds to TRBD1 (6 bases). This CDR3 comprises 14 residues. Germline V gene data show CDR1 as GTSNPN and CDR2 as SVGIG (reference sequence). Between the trimmed V and J ends, which lost 4 bases and 5 bases, there was a span of 18 bases. CDR3 loop: CAWTTGLAVDEQYF. The DNA of the CDR3 is TGTGCCTGGACCACAGGGCTAGCTGTCGACGAGCAGTACTTC.

The V gene is TRBV7-2, the J gene TRBJ2-3, with D maybe TRBD2 (6 bases). CDR1 and CDR2 (germline): SGHTA, FQGNSA. This CDR3 is built from 17 residues. The V end lost 10 bases, the J end lost 2 bases, and 25 bases lay between the germline ends. This CDR3 reads CAINAITEGPDTDTQYF. The CDR3 nucleotides read TGTGCCATTAACGCTATCACGGAGGGGCCTGACACAGATACGCAGTATTTT. Variable domain in full (rest from reference TRBV7-2 and TRBJ2-3): GAGVSQSPSNKVTEKGKDVELRCDPISGHTALYWYRQSLGQGLEFLIYFQGNSAPDKSGLPSDRFSAERTGGSVSTLTIQRTQQEDSAVYLCAINAITEGPDTDTQYFGPGTRLTVL.

The J gene is TRBJ2-7, the V gene TRBV9, with D perhaps TRBD1 (5 bases). V was clipped by 3 bases and J by 0 bases, with 7 bases between them. Germline assignment: CDR1 SGDLS and CDR2 YYNGEE. CDR3 length equals 13 residues. The CDR3 sequence is CASSDDSSYEQYF. The CDR3 region has the DNA TGTGCCAGCAGCGATGACAGCTCCTACGAGCAGTACTTC. Combining the CDR3 with reference TRBV9 and TRBJ2-7 gives the whole variable domain DSGVTQTPKHLITATGQRVTLRCSPRSGDLSVYWYQQSLDQGLQFLIQYYNGEERAKGNILERFSAQQFPDLHSELNLSSLELGDSALYFCASSDDSSYEQYFGPGTRLTVT.

V is TRBV7-3 and J is TRBJ2-2; 9 positions match TRBD1. The J segment lost 3 bases and the V segment lost 4 bases, leaving 6 bases of the junction unmatched. This CDR3 contains 16 residues. The germline gives CDR1 SGHTA, CDR2 FQGTGA. CDR3 region: CASSSPGQGDTGELFF. The CDR3 DNA reads TGTGCCAGCAGCTCTCCGGGACAGGGCGACACCGGGGAGCTGTTTTTT.

The chain couples TRBV29-1 to TRBJ1-5; 10 bases are shared with TRBD1. V trimming: 5 bases; J trimming: 11 bases; junction bases outside the gene matches: 9. Germline loops: CDR1 SQVTM, CDR2 ANQGSEA. The CDR3 consists of 13 residues. The CDR3 here is CSVLDRGSRAQHF. The CDR3 DNA reads TGCAGCGTTCTGGACAGGGGGTCTCGGGCCCAGCATTTT.